The sequence of this T cell receptor beta chain was determined in a study of shared clonotypes between healthy human individuals. Whole-study findings and limits: Larger estimated richness was generally recorded for naive subsets relative to memory subsets.

CD45RA-negative memory and CD45RA+ naive subsets were split from the CD4+ cells. Sorted-subset replicate PCR reactions were performed with approximately 190 ng DNA, corresponding to 30,000 or so T cell genomes. Measured with immunoSEQ multiplex PCR; TCRdb has only the in-frame clones, and not every one. The data show fewer than 2.5 million clones, 93% seen once. Germline CDR1 is SGHVS and CDR2 is FNYEAQ. V dropped 1 base and J dropped 5 bases, with 11 bases sitting between them. This CDR3 has 15 amino acids. This clone has a single count. Its specificity is unknown. This receptor was taken from a man younger than 35 in good health. Some clones in this sample may be carry-over from other donors' samples. The source material was naive CD4+ T cells from PBMCs. Subset described: CD45RA+ positively selected. The chain has TRBV7-6 and TRBJ2-2, with D unclear. Here the CDR3 DNA reads TGTGCCAGCAGCTTAGGTTTGGGCACAACCGGGGAGCTGTTTTTT. It yields the protein CASSLGLGTTGELFF.